A single TCR beta chain is shown here with its context. The germline V gene encodes CDR1 MDHEN and CDR2 SYDVKM. V trimming: 2 bases; J trimming: 4 bases; junction bases outside the gene matches: 1. The CDR3 runs 16 residues. Method: immunoSEQ multiplex PCR; TCRdb's copy keeps in-frame clones and lacks some. In the table there are about 170,000 clones, around 80% of which are singletons. The data are from a study of blood T cell repertoires in COVID-19. Whole-study context: Sample material is recorded as cDNA or gDNA derived from T cells, B-cell-depleted T cells, or PBMCs.

Everyone who took part was roughly 18 to 89 years old, and they came from about two dozen US areas. Participant-reported clinical history was the basis for cohort assignment. All recovered Cohort 3 donors got two negative PCRs, got clearance, or saw symptom resolution. The sequence was collected from a man aged 45-60 years who had recovered from COVID-19. Material for sequencing was PBMCs or T cells enriched from blood (not recorded which). The chain uses TRBV28 and TRBJ2-3, with 15 bases identical to TRBD2. The CDR3 protein is CASSLGLAGGPDTQYF. The CDR3 nucleotides read TGTGCCAGCAGTTTAGGACTAGCGGGGGGGCCAGATACGCAGTATTTT.